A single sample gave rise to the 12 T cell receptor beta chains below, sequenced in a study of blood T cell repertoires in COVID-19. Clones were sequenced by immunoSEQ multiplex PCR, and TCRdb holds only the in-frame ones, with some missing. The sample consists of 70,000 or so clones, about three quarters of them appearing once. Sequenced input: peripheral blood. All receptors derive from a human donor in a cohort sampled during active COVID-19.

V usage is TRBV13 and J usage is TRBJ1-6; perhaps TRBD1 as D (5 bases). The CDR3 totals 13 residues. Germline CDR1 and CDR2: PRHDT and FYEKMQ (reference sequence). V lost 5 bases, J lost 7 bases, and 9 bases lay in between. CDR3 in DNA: TGTGCCAGCAGCCGGGCAGGGAATTCACCCCTCCACTTT. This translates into CASSRAGNSPLHF. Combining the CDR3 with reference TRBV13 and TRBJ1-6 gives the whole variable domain AAGVIQSPRHLIKEKRETATLKCYPIPRHDTVYWYQQGPGQDPQFLISFYEKMQSDKGSIPDRFSAQQFSDYHSELNMSSLELGDSALYFCASSRAGNSPLHFGNGTRLTVT.

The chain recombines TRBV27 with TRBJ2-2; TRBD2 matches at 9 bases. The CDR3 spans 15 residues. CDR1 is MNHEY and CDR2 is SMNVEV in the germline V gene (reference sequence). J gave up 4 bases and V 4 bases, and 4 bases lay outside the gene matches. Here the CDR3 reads CASSSQAGGTGELFF. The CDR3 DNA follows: TGTGCCAGCAGTTCCCAAGCGGGGGGCACCGGGGAGCTGTTTTTT.

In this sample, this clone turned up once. CDR3: CSASFPQGQETQYF. Written as DNA, the CDR3 is TGCAGTGCTAGTTTTCCGCAGGGGCAAGAGACCCAGTACTTC. The chain combines TRBV20-1 with TRBJ2-5; TRBD1 is a possible D gene (6 bases). Trimming left V 3 bases short and J 2 bases short, with 13 bases between. In germline, CDR1 is DFQATT, CDR2 SNEGSKA (reference sequence). The CDR3 has 14 amino acids.

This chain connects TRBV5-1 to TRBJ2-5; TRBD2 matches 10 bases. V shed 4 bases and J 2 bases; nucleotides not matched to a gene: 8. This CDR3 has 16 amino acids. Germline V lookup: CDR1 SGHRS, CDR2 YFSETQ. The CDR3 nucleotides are TGCGCCAGCAGCCCTTTTGGGACTAGCGATCAAGAGACCCAGTACTTC. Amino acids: CASSPFGTSDQETQYF.

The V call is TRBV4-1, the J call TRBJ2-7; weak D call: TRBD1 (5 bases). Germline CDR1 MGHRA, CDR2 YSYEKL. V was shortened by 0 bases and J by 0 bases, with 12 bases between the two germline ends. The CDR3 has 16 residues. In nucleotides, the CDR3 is TGCGCCAGCAGCCAAGACTATGACAGAAGCTCCTACGAGCAGTACTTC. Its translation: CASSQDYDRSSYEQYF.

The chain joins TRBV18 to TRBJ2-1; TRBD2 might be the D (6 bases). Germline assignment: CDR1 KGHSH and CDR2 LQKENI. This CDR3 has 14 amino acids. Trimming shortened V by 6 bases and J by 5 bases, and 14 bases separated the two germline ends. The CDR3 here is CASSQGTGDNEQFF. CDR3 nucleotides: TGTGCCAGCTCCCAAGGGACTGGAGACAATGAGCAGTTCTTC.

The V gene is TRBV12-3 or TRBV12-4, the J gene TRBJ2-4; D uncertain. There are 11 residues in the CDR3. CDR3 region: CASLESNIQYF. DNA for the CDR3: TGTGCAAGCTTGGAGTCAAACATTCAGTACTTC.

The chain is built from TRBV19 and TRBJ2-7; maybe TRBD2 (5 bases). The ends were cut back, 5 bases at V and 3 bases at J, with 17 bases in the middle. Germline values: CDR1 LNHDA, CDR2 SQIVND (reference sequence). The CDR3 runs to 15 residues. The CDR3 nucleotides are TGTGCCAGTAGTCCCCTCGGGGTGCCCTTCTACGAGCAGTACTTC. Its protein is CASSPLGVPFYEQYF.

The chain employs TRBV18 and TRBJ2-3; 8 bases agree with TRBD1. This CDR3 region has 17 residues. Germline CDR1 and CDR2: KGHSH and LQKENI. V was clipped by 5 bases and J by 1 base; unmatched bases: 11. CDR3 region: CASSADRQGIGTDTQYF. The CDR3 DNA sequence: TGTGCCAGCTCAGCCGACCGACAGGGGATCGGCACAGATACGCAGTATTTT.

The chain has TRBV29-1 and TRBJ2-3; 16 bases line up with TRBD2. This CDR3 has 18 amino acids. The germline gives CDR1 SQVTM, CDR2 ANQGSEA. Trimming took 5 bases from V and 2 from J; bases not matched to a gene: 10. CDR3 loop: CSVTGTSGGAAPTDTQYF. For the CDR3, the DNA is TGCAGCGTTACCGGGACTAGCGGGGGGGCGGCTCCCACAGATACGCAGTATTTT.

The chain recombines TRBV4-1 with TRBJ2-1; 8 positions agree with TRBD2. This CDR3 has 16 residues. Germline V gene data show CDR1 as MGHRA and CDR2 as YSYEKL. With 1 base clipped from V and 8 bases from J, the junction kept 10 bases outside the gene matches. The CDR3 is CASSQVLGLVTDEQFF. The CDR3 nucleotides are TGCGCCAGCAGCCAAGTCTTGGGACTAGTGACAGATGAGCAGTTCTTC.

The CDR3 DNA follows: TGTGCCAGCAGTTCGCTGGAGTTTGTGATGCACACTGAAGCTTTCTTT. Translating it yields CASSSLEFVMHTEAFF. The V call is TRBV7-9, the J call TRBJ1-1; D remains unclear. The CDR3 covers 16 residues. Germline CDR1 reads SEHNR; CDR2 reads FQNEAQ (reference sequence). The germline V and J ends were trimmed by 6 bases and 3 bases, with 20 bases remaining between them.